These 8 T cell receptor beta chains were sequenced from one sample in a study of CD8 T cells in ankylosing spondylitis. TCRdb processed the 5' RACE reads anew with MiXCR; each CDR3 protein has one entry. Of tens of thousands of distinct CDR3 sequences in the sample, under 30% were seen once. The sequencing sample was made of blood, either unsorted or a sorted T cell fraction (not recorded which). The receptor set was obtained from a male donor with ankylosing spondylitis or in good health (not recorded which).

The genes are TRBV12-3 or TRBV12-4 and TRBJ1-5, with D hard to call. This CDR3 is built from 15 residues. The V gene lost 6 bases and the J gene lost 0 bases, with 12 bases spanning the gap. The CDR3 region has the DNA TGTGCCAGCAGCCCTTACTTGTATAGCAATCAGCCCCAGCATTTT. Amino acids: CASSPYLYSNQPQHF.

V gene TRBV3-1 combines with J gene TRBJ2-1; 16 bases match TRBD2. Trimming at V came to 0 bases and at J to 7 bases, leaving 6 bases not matched to a gene. Germline V gene data show CDR1 as LGHDT and CDR2 as YNNKEL (reference sequence). This CDR3 is 18 amino acids long. Written as DNA, the CDR3 is TGTGCCAGCAGCCAAGAGGGACTAGCGGGGGGGCTGTCAAATGAGCAGTTCTTC. Its translation is CASSQEGLAGGLSNEQFF.

This clonotype was observed a few times. This sequence joins TRBV20-1 and TRBJ2-1; the match to TRBD2 covers 11 bases. After removal of 3 bases from V and 5 bases from J, the junction contained 6 bases not matched to a gene. The CDR3 sequence is 15 residues long. From germline, CDR1 is DFQATT and CDR2 SNEGSKA (reference sequence). The CDR3 region is CSARNTGLADNEQFF. The CDR3 DNA is TGCAGTGCTAGGAATACGGGACTAGCGGACAATGAGCAGTTCTTC.

The table lists this clonotype with a few counts. V is TRBV28 and J is TRBJ2-7, with 7 bases identical to TRBD1. The CDR3 is 14 residues long. CDR1 and CDR2 (germline): MDHEN, SYDVKM. Trimming took 6 bases from V and 4 from J; bases not matched to a gene: 9. The CDR3 DNA reads as TGTGCCAGCAGGTCGACAGGGTTGGCTTACGAGCAGTACTTC. This codes for CASRSTGLAYEQYF.

The chain links TRBV29-1 to TRBJ1-2; TRBD1 matches at 7 bases. V lost 8 bases and J lost 3; bases outside the gene matches: 6. Germline assignment: CDR1 SQVTM and CDR2 ANQGSEA. This CDR3 region has 12 residues. CDR3 DNA: TGCAGCTCCGCCGGGACAGACTATGGCTACACCTTC. This translates into CSSAGTDYGYTF.

V is TRBV27 and J is TRBJ2-3; D may be TRBD1 or TRBD2 (5 bases each). Trimming left V 3 bases short and J 2 bases short, with 6 bases between. The CDR3 length is 13 residues. CDR1 MNHEY and CDR2 SMNVEV come from the germline V gene (reference sequence). The CDR3 protein is CASSLGVTDTQYF. In nucleotides, the CDR3 is TGTGCCAGCAGTTTGGGGGTCACAGATACGCAGTATTTT.

In its sample, this clonotype was seen many times. The V gene is TRBV11-2, the J gene TRBJ2-1; 11 nucleotides match TRBD2. Looked up from germline, CDR1 is SGHAT and CDR2 is FQNNGV. The V gene end was trimmed by 3 bases and the J gene end by 6 bases; junction bases not matched to a gene: 16. The CDR3 has 19 amino acids. Here the CDR3 reads CASSFPLWGLAARPNEQFF. As DNA, the CDR3 is TGTGCCAGCAGCTTCCCTCTATGGGGACTAGCGGCGAGACCCAATGAGCAGTTCTTC. Together with reference TRBV11-2 and TRBJ2-1, the CDR3 gives the full variable domain: EAGVAQSPRYKIIEKRQSVAFWCNPISGHATLYWYQQILGQGPKLLIQFQNNGVVDDSQLPKDRFSAERLKGVDSTLKIQPAKLEDSAVYLCASSFPLWGLAARPNEQFFGPGTRLTVL.

CDR3 region: CSAGGGSTVYGYTF. In nucleotides, the CDR3 is TGCAGTGCCGGCGGGGGGTCGACCGTCTATGGCTACACCTTC. The rearrangement uses TRBV20-1 and TRBJ1-2; TRBD1 might be the D (5 bases). V lost 6 bases to trimming and J lost 4 bases, with 18 bases between them. CDR1 is DFQATT, CDR2 SNEGSKA, per germline (reference sequence). The CDR3 runs 14 residues.